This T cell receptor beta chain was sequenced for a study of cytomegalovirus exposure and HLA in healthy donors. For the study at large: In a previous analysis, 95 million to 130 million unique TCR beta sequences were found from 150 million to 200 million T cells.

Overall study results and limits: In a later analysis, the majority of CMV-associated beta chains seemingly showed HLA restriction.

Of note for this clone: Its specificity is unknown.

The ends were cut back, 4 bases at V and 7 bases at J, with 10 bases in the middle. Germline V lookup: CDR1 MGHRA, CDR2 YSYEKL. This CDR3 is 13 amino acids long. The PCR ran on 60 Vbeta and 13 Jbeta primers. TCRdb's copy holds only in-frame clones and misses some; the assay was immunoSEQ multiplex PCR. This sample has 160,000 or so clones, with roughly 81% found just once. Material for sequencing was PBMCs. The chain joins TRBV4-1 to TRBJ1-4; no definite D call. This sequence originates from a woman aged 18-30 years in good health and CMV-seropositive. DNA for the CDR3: TGCGCCAGCAGCCGTCTGCGGTCTGAAAAACTGTTTTTT. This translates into CASSRLRSEKLFF.